These T cell receptor beta chains were read from a single sample in a study of blood T cell repertoires in COVID-19. The repertoire was sequenced with immunoSEQ multiplex PCR; TCRdb's copy has only in-frame clones and lacks some. Of about 390,000 clones listed, around nine tenths are singletons. Sample: PBMCs or T cells enriched from blood (not recorded which). These receptors all stem from a woman aged 50 to 60 who had recovered from COVID-19. Each CDR3 is given with its conserved first and last residue. The D gene is left open where the match is weak. The size entry is marked missing in some rows and otherwise reads once, few, many or a size class.

D	J	V	size	DNA	CDR3
TRBD1	TRBJ1-4	TRBV19	-	TGTGCCAGTAGGCCCGGGACAGCGTTGGCTAATGAAAAACTGTTTTTT	CASRPGTALANEKLFF
-	TRBJ1-3	TRBV5-1	-	TGCGCCAGCAGCTTGGGGTTCGGGGGGGCAGAGGACACCATATATTTT	CASSLGFGGAEDTIYF
-	TRBJ2-5	TRBV7-9	-	TGTGCCAGCAGCTCCCGACGGGACCAAGAGACCCAGTACTTC	CASSSRRDQETQYF
TRBD1	TRBJ1-4	TRBV6-5	-	TGTGCCAGCAGTCCACAGGGGGTAAATGAAAAACTGTTTTTT	CASSPQGVNEKLFF
TRBD1	TRBJ2-7	TRBV7-2	-	TGTGCCAGCAGCTTTAGACAGGGGGCCCCCACGGAGCAGTACTTC	CASSFRQGAPTEQYF
-	TRBJ2-1	TRBV6-5	-	TGTGCCAGCAGTTACGGCTGGAGCTACAATGAGCAGTTCTTC	CASSYGWSYNEQFF
-	TRBJ2-2	TRBV4-2	-	TGTGCCAGCAGCCAAGATCAGGGAACCGAACTCTACACCGGGGAGCTGTTTTTT	CASSQDQGTELYTGELFF
-	TRBJ1-2	TRBV28	few	TGTGCCAGCAGAGGCCGTGGGGTAGCGAACTATGGCTACACCTTC	CASRGRGVANYGYTF
-	TRBJ1-2	TRBV4-1	-	TGCGCCAGCAGCCAAGATGCTTTGGAGGACAGACGTCGCTACACCTTC	CASSQDALEDRRRYTF
-	TRBJ2-6	TRBV5-1	-	TGCGCCAGCAGCCCGGAGTGGGGGGCCAACGTCCTGACTTTC	CASSPEWGANVLTF
-	TRBJ1-2	TRBV4-3	once	TGCGCCAGCAGCCAAGATGGGGCAGGGCCCAAGAACTACTATGGCTACACCTTC	CASSQDGAGPKNYYGYTF
TRBD1	TRBJ2-1	TRBV7-3	-	TGTGCCAGCAGCTCTCAGGGGGTTTTCTACAATGAGCAGTTCTTC	CASSSQGVFYNEQFF
TRBD2	TRBJ2-1	TRBV19	-	TGTGCCAGTAGTGTGGGACTAGCGGTATACAATGAGCAGTTCTTC	CASSVGLAVYNEQFF
TRBD1	TRBJ1-2	TRBV27	-	TGTGCCAGCAGTTGGGCAGGGGGCGTCTCTGGCTACACCTTC	CASSWAGGVSGYTF
-	TRBJ2-1	TRBV7-2	-	TGTGCCAGCAGCCGTTGCTCTGGGTGCGGGGGCATCACCTACAATGAGCAGTTCTTC	CASSRCSGCGGITYNEQFF
-	TRBJ2-7	TRBV6-1	once	TGTGCCAGCAGTGAACCTTTCCTAGGCGAGCAGTACTTC	CASSEPFLGEQYF
TRBD1	TRBJ1-4	TRBV15	-	TGTGCCACCAGCAGGGACAGGGGAGGGAGTGAAAAACTGTTTTTT	CATSRDRGGSEKLFF
TRBD2	TRBJ2-7	TRBV7-4	few	TGTGCCAGCAGCTTTTGGCTAGCGGGGTACTACGAGCAGTACTTC	CASSFWLAGYYEQYF
-	TRBJ1-1	TRBV3-1/TRBV3-2	-	TGTGCCAGCACCAATGGGCTCAGCGGTGAAGCTTTCTTT	CASTNGLSGEAFF
-	TRBJ1-6	TRBV4-1	-	TGCGCCAGCAGCCAAGTGGCCAGGGGCCCCGATTCACCCCTCCACTTT	CASSQVARGPDSPLHF
-	TRBJ2-1	TRBV5-6	-	TGTGCCAGCAGCTTGCCCTTGGGGGAACAGGGTGAGCAGTTCTTC	CASSLPLGEQGEQFF
-	TRBJ1-2	TRBV4-1	-	TGCGCCAGCAGCCAAGGCAGTGATAACTATGGCTACACCTTC	CASSQGSDNYGYTF
TRBD1	TRBJ2-7	TRBV30	-	TGTGCCTGGAGATGGGACAGGGGGATTGAGCAGTACTTC	CAWRWDRGIEQYF
-	TRBJ2-7	TRBV13	-	TGTGCCAGCAGCTTAGCACCGGGCGAGCAGTACTTC	CASSLAPGEQYF
TRBD2	TRBJ2-5	TRBV5-1	few	TGCGCCAGCAGCTCTGACCTAGCGGGGGGCACGAAGACCCAGTACTTC	CASSSDLAGGTKTQYF
-	TRBJ1-6	TRBV4-1	few	TGCGCCAGCAGCTTCAGAGACAGAGATAATTCACCCCTCCACTTT	CASSFRDRDNSPLHF
-	TRBJ1-1	TRBV20-1	-	TGCAGTGCTAGTACTGAGACTCATAATCCCGGCACTGAAGCTTTCTTT	CSASTETHNPGTEAFF
TRBD1	TRBJ1-3	TRBV5-1	-	TGCGCCAGCAGCTTGTATCAGGGGGCAACCTCTGGAAACACCATATATTTT	CASSLYQGATSGNTIYF
TRBD1	TRBJ2-2	TRBV3-1/TRBV3-2	-	TGTGCCAGCAGCGCCCGACAGGGGCGCGGGGTTAACGGGAACACCGGGGAGCTGTTTTTT	CASSARQGRGVNGNTGELFF
-	TRBJ2-2	TRBV7-9	-	TGTGCCAGCAGCTTATTCATCCAGGGGGGCGGGGAGCTGTTTTTT	CASSLFIQGGGELFF
-	TRBJ1-1	TRBV28	-	TGTGCCAGCAGTTTGTATCGCGGCGGGAACACTGAAGCTTTCTTT	CASSLYRGGNTEAFF
-	TRBJ1-2	TRBV28	-	TGTGCCAGCAGTTTATCTACGGACTATGGCTACACCTTC	CASSLSTDYGYTF
-	TRBJ1-4	TRBV20-1	-	TGCAGTGCTCGGAGATCTTTTTCGGAGTTTTTT	CSARRSFSEFF
TRBD2	TRBJ2-5	TRBV4-1	-	TGCGCCAGCAGCCAAGGACTTCGGGTTAGCGGGGGACCCAAAGAGACCCAGTACTTC	CASSQGLRVSGGPKETQYF
TRBD2	TRBJ2-5	TRBV19	few	TGTGCCAGTAGTCAGACTAGCGGGGAGACCCAGTACTTC	CASSQTSGETQYF
-	TRBJ1-4	TRBV6-5	once	TGTGCCAGCAGATGGACACCTCAGGGGGAAAAACTGTTTTTT	CASRWTPQGEKLFF
TRBD1	TRBJ1-5	TRBV4-1	-	TGCGCCAGCAGCCAACTAACAGGGGGCAATCAGCCCCAGCATTTT	CASSQLTGGNQPQHF
-	TRBJ2-3	TRBV5-5	-	TGTGCCAGCAACCTTGGGTCGGCGGCTAGCACAGATACGCAGTATTTT	CASNLGSAASTDTQYF
-	TRBJ1-2	TRBV28	-	TGTGCCAGCAGCCTCACCCGGGGGGCACTACAGGGCTACACCTTC	CASSLTRGALQGYTF
-	TRBJ2-5	TRBV18	-	TGTGCCAGCTCTACCCCGGAGGCACACCAAGAGACCCAGTACTTC	CASSTPEAHQETQYF
-	TRBJ1-3	TRBV6-2/TRBV6-3	-	TGTGCCAGCAGCAGGGGCTTTGGAAACACCATATATTTT	CASSRGFGNTIYF
-	TRBJ1-2	TRBV6-5	-	TGTGCCAGCAGTTTCGACCGGGGGGGCTACACCTTC	CASSFDRGGYTF
TRBD1	TRBJ1-2	TRBV6-2/TRBV6-3	-	TGTGCCAGCAGTAGGGACAGGAATCCGTCGGGCTACACCTTC	CASSRDRNPSGYTF
TRBD1	TRBJ1-5	TRBV28	-	TGTGCCAGCAGTGACATCCTCAGACAGGGGAGGTTGGGCAATCAGCCCCAGCATTTT	CASSDILRQGRLGNQPQHF
-	TRBJ2-1	TRBV18	-	TGTGCCAGCTCACCAGTCGATCAGGGCAATGAGCAGTTCTTC	CASSPVDQGNEQFF
-	TRBJ1-4	TRBV2	-	TGTGCCAGCAGAGACCCTAGGGGGTATAGAGAAAAACTGTTTTTT	CASRDPRGYREKLFF
TRBD2	TRBJ2-7	TRBV19	once	TGTGCCAGTAGTATCGGGGGGGCCATATCGTACGAGCAGTACTTC	CASSIGGAISYEQYF